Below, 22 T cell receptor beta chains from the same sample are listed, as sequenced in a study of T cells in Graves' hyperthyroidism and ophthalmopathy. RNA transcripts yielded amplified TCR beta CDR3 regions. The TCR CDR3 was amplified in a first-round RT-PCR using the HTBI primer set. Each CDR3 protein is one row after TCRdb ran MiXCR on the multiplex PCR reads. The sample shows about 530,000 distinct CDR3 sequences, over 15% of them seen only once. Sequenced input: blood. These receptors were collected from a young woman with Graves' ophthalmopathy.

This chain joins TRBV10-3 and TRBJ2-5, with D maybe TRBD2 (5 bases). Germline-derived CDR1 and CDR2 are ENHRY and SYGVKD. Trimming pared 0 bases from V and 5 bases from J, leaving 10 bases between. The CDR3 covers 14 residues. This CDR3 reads CAISESSSAETQYF. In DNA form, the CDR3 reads TGTGCCATCAGTGAGTCCAGTAGCGCGGAGACCCAGTACTTC.

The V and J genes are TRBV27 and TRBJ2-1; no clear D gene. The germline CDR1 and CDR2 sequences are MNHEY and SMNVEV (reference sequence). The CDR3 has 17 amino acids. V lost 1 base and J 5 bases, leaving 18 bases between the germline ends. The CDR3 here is CASSLLGGSLLHNEQFF. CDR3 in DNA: TGTGCCAGCAGTTTATTAGGTGGCAGCCTCCTTCACAATGAGCAGTTCTTC.

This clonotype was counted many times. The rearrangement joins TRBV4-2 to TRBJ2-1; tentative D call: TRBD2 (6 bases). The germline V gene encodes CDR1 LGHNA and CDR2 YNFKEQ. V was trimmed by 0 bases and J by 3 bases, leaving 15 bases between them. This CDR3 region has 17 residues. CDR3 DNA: TGTGCCAGCAGCCAAGATCTAGAGACTAGAGTCTACAATGAGCAGTTCTTC. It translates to CASSQDLETRVYNEQFF.

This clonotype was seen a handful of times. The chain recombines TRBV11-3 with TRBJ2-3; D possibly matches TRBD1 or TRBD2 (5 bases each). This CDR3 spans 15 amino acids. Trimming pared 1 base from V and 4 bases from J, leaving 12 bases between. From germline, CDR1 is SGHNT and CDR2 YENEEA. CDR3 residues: CASSLGHGAADTQYF. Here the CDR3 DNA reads TGTGCCAGCAGCTTAGGTCACGGGGCCGCAGATACGCAGTATTTT.

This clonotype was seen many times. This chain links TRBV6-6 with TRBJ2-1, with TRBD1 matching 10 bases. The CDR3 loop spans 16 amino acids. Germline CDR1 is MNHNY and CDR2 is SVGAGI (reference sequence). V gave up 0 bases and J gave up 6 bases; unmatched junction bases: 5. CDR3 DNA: TGTGCCAGCAGTTACTCGTGGGACAGGGGTTTCAATGAGCAGTTCTTC. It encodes CASSYSWDRGFNEQFF.

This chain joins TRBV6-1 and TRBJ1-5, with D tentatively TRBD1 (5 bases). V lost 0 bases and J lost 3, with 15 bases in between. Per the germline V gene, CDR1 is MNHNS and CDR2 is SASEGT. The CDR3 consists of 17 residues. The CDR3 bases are TGTGCCAGCAGTGAAGCGGGGGGTGGGGGTGACAATCAGCCCCAGCATTTT. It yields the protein CASSEAGGGGDNQPQHF.

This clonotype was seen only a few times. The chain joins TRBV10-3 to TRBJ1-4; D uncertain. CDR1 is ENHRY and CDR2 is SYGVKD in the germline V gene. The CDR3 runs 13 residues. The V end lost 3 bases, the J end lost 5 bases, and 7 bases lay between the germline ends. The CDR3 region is CAISDSKNEKLFF. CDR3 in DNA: TGTGCCATCAGTGATTCCAAGAATGAAAAACTGTTTTTT.

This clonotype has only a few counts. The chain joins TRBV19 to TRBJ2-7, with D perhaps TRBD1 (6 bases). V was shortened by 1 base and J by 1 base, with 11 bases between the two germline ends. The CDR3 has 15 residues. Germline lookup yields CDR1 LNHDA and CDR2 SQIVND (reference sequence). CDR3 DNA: TGTGCCAGTAGTATAGGAAACAGGGCGTCCTACGAGCAGTACTTC. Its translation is CASSIGNRASYEQYF.

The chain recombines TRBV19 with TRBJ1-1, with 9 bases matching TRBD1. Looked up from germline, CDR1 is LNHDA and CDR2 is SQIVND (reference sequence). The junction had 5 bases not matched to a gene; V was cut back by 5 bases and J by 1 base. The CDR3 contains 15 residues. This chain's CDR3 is CASSPAGQGNTEAFF. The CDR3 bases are TGTGCCAGTAGTCCCGCGGGACAGGGGAACACTGAAGCTTTCTTT.

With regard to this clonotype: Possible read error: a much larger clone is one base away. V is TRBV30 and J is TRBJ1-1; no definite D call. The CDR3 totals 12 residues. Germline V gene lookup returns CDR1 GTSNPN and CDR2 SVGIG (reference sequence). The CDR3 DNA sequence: TGTGCCTGGAGCGGTGGAAGCACTGAAGCTTCCTTT. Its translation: CAWSGGSTEASF. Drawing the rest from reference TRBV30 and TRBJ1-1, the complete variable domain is SQTIHQWPATLVQPVGSPLSLECTVEGTSNPNLYWYRQAAGRGLQLLFYSVGIGQISSEVPQNLSASRPQDRQFILSSKKLLLSDSGFYLCAWSGGSTEASFGQGTRLTVV.

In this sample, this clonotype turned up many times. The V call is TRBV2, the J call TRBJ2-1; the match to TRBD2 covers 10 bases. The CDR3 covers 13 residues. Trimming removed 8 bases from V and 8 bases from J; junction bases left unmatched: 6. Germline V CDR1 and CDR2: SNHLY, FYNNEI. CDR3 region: CASRPSGSYEQFF. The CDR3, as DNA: TGTGCCAGCCGGCCTAGCGGGAGCTATGAGCAGTTCTTC.

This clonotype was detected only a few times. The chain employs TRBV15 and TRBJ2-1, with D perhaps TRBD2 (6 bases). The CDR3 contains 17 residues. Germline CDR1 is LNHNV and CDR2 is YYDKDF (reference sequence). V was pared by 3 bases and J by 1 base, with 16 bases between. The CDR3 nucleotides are TGTGCCACCAGCAGGGGACTTTTACTCGGGTCCTACAATGAGCAGTTCTTC. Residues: CATSRGLLLGSYNEQFF.

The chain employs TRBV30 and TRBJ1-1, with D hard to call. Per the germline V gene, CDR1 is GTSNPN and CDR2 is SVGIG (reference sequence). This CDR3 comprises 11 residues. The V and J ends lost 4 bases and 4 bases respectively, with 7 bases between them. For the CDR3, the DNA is TGTGCCTGGAAAGCCGCCACTGAAGCTTTCTTT. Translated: CAWKAATEAFF.

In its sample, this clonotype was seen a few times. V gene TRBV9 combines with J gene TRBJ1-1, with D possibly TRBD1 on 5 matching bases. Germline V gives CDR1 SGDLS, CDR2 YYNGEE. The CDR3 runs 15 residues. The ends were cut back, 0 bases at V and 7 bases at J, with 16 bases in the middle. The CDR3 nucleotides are TGTGCCAGCAGCGTAGCCTCGGGGGAAGGAGTTGAAGCTTTCTTT. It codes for CASSVASGEGVEAFF.

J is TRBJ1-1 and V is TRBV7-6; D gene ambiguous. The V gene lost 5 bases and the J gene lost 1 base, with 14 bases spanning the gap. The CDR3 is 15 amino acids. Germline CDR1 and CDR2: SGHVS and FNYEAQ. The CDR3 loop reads CASSQGILENTEAFF. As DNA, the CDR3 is TGTGCCAGCAGCCAAGGGATTCTGGAGAACACTGAAGCTTTCTTT.

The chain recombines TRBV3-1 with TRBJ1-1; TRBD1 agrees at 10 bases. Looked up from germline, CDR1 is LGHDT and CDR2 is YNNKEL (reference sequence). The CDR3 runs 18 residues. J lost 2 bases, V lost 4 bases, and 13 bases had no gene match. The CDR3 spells CASSLDRDRGYVNTEAFF. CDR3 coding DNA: TGTGCCAGCAGCCTTGACCGGGACAGGGGTTACGTAAACACTGAAGCTTTCTTT.

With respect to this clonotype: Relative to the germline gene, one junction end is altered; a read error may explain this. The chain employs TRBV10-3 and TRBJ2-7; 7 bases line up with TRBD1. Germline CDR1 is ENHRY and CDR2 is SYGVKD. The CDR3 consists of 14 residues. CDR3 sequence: CAMSATGPSYEQYF. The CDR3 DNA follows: TGTGCCATGAGTGCGACAGGGCCTTCCTACGAGCAGTACTTC.

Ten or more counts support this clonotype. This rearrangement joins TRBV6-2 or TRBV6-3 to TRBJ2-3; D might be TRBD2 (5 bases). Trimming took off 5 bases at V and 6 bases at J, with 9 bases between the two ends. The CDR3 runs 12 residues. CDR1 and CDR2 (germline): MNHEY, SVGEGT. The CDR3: CASSRGTDTQYF. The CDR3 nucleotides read TGTGCCAGCAGTCGGGGAACGGATACGCAGTATTTT.

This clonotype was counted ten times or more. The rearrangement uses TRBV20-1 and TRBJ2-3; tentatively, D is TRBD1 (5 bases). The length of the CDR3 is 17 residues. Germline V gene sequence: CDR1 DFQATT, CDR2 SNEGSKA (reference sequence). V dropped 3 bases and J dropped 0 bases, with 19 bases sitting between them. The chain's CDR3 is CSASSRGLRSSTDTQYF. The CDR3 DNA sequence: TGCAGTGCTAGTTCTAGGGGCTTGCGTTCTAGCACAGATACGCAGTATTTT.

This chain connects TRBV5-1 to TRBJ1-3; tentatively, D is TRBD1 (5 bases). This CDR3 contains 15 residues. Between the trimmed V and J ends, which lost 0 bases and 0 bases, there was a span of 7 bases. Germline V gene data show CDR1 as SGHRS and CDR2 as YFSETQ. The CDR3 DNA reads TGCGCCAGCAGCTTGGGACAGAACTCTGGAAACACCATATATTTT. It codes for CASSLGQNSGNTIYF.

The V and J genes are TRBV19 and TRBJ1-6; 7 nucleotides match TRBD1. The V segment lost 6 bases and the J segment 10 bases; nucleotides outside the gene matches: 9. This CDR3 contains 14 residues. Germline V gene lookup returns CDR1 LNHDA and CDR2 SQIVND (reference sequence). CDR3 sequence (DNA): TGTGCCAGTAGACCAAGGGGGCGCGGGTCACCCCTCCACTTT. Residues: CASRPRGRGSPLHF.

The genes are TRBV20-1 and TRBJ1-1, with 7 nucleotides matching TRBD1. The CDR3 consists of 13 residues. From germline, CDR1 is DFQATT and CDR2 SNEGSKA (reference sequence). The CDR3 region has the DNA TGCAGAAGCTATTTGACAGGGTACACTGAAGCTTTCTTT. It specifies CRSYLTGYTEAFF.